This TCR beta chain derives from a study of T cell repertoires in cytomegalovirus infection. Study summary: Indications of both CMV infection and matching HLA type were provided by public TCR beta signatures. Study-wide results and limits: Summed frequency of shared TCR beta families picked out CMV carriers who also had the relevant HLA.

CDR1 is SGHTA and CDR2 is FQGNSA in the germline V gene. The CDR3 contains 13 residues. V was clipped by 2 bases and J by 4 bases, with 5 bases between them. This clonotype was found once. What it recognizes is unknown. This clone may be a read error of a much larger clone one base away. One entry per CDR3 protein, called by TCRdb with MiXCR from the reads. The sample contains 200,000 to 250,000 distinct CDR3 sequences, approximately 22% of which appear only once. The chain is built from TRBV7-2 and TRBJ2-2; D gene uncertain. This receptor was identified in a human donor in good health (CMV status not recorded). Some clones in this sample may be carry-over from other donors' samples. The material sequenced was CD8+ T cells from PBMCs. The CDR3 spells CASSLTITGELFF. The CDR3, as DNA: TGTGCCAGCAGCTTAACGATCACCGGGGAGCTGTTTTTT.